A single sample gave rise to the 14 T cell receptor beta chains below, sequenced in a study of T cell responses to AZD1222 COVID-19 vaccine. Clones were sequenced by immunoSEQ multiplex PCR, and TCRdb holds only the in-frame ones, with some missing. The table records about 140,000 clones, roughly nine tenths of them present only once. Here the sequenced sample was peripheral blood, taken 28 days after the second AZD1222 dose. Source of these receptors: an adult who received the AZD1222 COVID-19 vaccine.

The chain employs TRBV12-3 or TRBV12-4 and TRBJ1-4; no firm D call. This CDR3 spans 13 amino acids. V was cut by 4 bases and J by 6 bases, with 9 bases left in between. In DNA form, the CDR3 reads TGTGCCAGCAGTTGGTCCGAATATGAAAAACTGTTTTTT. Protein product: CASSWSEYEKLFF.

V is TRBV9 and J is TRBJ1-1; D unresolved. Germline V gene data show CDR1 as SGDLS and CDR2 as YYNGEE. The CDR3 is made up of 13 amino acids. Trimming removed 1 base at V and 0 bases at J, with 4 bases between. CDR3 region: CASSVNMNTEAFF. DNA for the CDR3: TGTGCCAGCAGCGTAAACATGAACACTGAAGCTTTCTTT.

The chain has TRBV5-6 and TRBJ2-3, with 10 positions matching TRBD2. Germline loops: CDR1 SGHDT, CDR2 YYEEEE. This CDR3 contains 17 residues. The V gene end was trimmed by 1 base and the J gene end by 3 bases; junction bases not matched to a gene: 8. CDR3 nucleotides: TGTGCCAGCAGCTTGTCCCTCCCTAGCGGGAGAACAGATACGCAGTATTTT. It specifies CASSLSLPSGRTDTQYF.

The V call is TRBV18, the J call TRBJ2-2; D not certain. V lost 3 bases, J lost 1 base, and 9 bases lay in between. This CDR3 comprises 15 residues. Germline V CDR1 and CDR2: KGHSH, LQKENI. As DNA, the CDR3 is TGTGCCAGCTCACCCCTGGACGAGAACACCGGGGAGCTGTTTTTT. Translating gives CASSPLDENTGELFF.

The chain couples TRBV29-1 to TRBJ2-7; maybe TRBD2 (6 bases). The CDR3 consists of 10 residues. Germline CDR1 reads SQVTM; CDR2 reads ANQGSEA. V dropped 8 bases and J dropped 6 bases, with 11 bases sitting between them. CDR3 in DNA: TGCAGCCCCCCGCGGGGCGAGCAGTACGTC. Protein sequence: CSPPRGEQYV.

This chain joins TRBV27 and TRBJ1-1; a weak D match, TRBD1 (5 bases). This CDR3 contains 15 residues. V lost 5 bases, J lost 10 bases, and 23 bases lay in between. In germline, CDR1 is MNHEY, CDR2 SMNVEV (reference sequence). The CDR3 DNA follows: TGTGCCAGCAGTCTAACCATCCCCCAGGGACCCCCAGCTTTCTTT. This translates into CASSLTIPQGPPAFF.

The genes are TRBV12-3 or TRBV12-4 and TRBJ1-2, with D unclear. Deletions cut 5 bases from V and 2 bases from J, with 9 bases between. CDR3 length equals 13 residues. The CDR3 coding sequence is TGTGCCAGCAGTCCAGGACTCAACTATGGCTACACCTTC. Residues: CASSPGLNYGYTF.

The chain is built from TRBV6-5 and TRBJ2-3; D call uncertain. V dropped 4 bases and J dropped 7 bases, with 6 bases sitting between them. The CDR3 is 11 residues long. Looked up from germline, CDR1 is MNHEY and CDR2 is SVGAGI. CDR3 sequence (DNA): TGTGCCAGCAGTTCTGCCTATACGCAGTATTTT. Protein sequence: CASSSAYTQYF.

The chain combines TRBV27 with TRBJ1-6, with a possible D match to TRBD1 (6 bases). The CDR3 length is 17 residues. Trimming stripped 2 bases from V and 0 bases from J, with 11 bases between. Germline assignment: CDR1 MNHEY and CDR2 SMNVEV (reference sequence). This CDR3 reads CASSLGQRISYNSPLHF. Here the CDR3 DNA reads TGTGCCAGCAGTTTAGGACAGCGAATCTCCTATAATTCACCCCTCCACTTT.

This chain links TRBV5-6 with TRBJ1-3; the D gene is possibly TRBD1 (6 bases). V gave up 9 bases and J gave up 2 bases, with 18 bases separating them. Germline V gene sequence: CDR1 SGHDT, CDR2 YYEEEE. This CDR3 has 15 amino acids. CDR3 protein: CAISNRVSPGNTIYF. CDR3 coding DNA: TGTGCCATCTCAAACAGGGTATCGCCTGGAAACACCATATATTTT.

Here the CDR3 reads CASSQSGTENTEAFF. CDR3 bases: TGCGCCAGCAGTCAATCCGGGACAGAGAACACTGAAGCTTTCTTT. The chain recombines TRBV23-1 with TRBJ1-1, with TRBD1 matching 7 bases. TRBV23-1 is marked as an open reading frame, function uncertain. The J segment lost 1 base and the V segment lost 0 bases, leaving 2 bases of the junction unmatched. The CDR3 is made up of 15 amino acids.

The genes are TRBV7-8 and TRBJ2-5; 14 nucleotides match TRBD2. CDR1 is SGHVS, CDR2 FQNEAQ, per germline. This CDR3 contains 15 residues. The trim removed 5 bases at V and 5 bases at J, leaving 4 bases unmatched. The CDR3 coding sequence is TGTGCCAGCAGCCTCAGACTAGCGGGAGGGGAGACCCAGTACTTC. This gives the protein CASSLRLAGGETQYF. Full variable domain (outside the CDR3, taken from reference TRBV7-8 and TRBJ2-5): GAGVSQSPRYKVAKRGQDVALRCDPISGHVSLFWYQQALGQGPEFLTYFQNEAQLDKSGLPSDRFFAERPEGSVSTLKIQRTQQEDSAVYLCASSLRLAGGETQYFGPGTRLLVL.

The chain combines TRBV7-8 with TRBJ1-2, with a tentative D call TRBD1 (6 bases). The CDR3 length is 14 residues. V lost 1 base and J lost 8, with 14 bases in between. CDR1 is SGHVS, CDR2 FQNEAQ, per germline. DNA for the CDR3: TGTGCCAGCAGCTTAGGGGACACTGTCCGAGGCTACACCTTC. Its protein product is CASSLGDTVRGYTF.

CDR3 residues: CASRSGPMNTGELFF. The CDR3 DNA reads TGTGCCAGCAGGTCGGGACCGATGAACACCGGGGAGCTGTTTTTT. J is TRBJ2-2 and V is TRBV7-9; either TRBD1 or TRBD2 may supply D (5 bases each). V was cut by 6 bases and J by 1 base, with 12 bases left in between. CDR1 and CDR2 from the germline V gene are SEHNR and FQNEAQ (reference sequence). The length of the CDR3 is 15 residues.